This is a list of T cell receptor beta chains from one sample in a study of OX40 agonist ivuxolimab in advanced cancers. Generated by immunoSEQ multiplex PCR, the TCRdb table keeps only in-frame clones and is missing some. The table lists 53,000 or so clones, 87% of them singletons. The sample here was CD4+ or CD8+ T cells sorted from blood, taken in a trial of the OX40 agonist ivuxolimab. The origin of the receptors is an adult with an advanced solid tumor such as melanoma, head and neck, liver or kidney cancer. Each CDR3 is given with its conserved first and last residue. D genes are given only for firm matches. Some rows mark clone size as missing; the rest say once, few, many or name a class of expanded clone.

NA	TRBV4-1	TRBJ1-2	NA	17	CASSQVTEYAVRYGYTF	TGCGCCAGCAGCCAAGTAACTGAATACGCCGTTAGGTATGGCTACACCTTC
NA	TRBV7-6	TRBJ1-1	NA	14	CASSLGGDNTEAFF	TGTGCCAGCAGCTTAGGCGGGGACAACACTGAAGCTTTCTTT
NA	TRBV13	TRBJ1-1	NA	13	CASSLGQNTEAFF	TGTGCCAGCAGCTTAGGTCAGAACACTGAAGCTTTCTTT
TRBD2	TRBV28	TRBJ2-5	once	13	CASFGRLRETQYF	TGTGCCAGCTTCGGGAGGTTGAGGGAGACCCAGTACTTC
NA	TRBV11-2	TRBJ2-1	once	17	CASSLVLRPFVEHEQFF	TGTGCCAGCAGCTTAGTCCTCCGACCATTCGTGGAACATGAGCAGTTCTTC
NA	TRBV14	TRBJ2-5	NA	12	CASSQRPETQYF	TGTGCCAGCAGCCAAAGGCCAGAGACCCAGTACTTC
NA	TRBV27	TRBJ1-6	NA	13	CASSRTNNSPLHF	TGTGCCAGCAGCCGGACGAATAATTCACCCCTCCACTTT
NA	TRBV9	TRBJ2-1	NA	12	CASSVGLGEQFF	TGTGCCAGCAGCGTAGGCCTTGGGGAGCAGTTCTTC
TRBD1	TRBV6-6	TRBJ2-7	once	15	CASSYSAGGGYEQYF	TGTGCCAGCAGTTACTCGGCAGGGGGCGGCTACGAGCAGTACTTC
TRBD2	TRBV11-3	TRBJ2-1	NA	16	CASSLGLAGSYNEQFF	TGTGCCAGCAGCTTAGGGCTAGCGGGATCCTACAATGAGCAGTTCTTC
NA	TRBV2	TRBJ1-1	NA	15	CASSPGGGGDTEAFF	TGTGCCAGCAGTCCGGGCGGGGGGGGCGACACTGAAGCTTTCTTT
NA	TRBV7-9	TRBJ1-2	NA	13	CASSFDSTMGYTF	TGTGCCAGCAGCTTCGACAGCACTATGGGCTACACCTTC
NA	TRBV6-6	TRBJ2-3	NA	15	CASSYPRTSTDTQYF	TGTGCCAGCAGTTACCCCCGGACGAGCACAGATACGCAGTATTTT
NA	TRBV7-3	TRBJ2-7	NA	16	CASSNTLDSARVGQYF	TGTGCCAGCAGCAATACCCTTGACAGCGCCCGTGTTGGGCAGTACTTC
TRBD2	TRBV6-1	TRBJ2-7	NA	15	CASSDPLAGGYEQYF	TGTGCCAGCAGTGACCCCCTAGCGGGGGGCTACGAGCAGTACTTC
NA	TRBV5-5	TRBJ2-1	NA	15	CASSLEGFSYNEQFF	TGTGCCAGCAGCTTGGAGGGTTTCTCCTACAATGAGCAGTTCTTC
TRBD2	TRBV19	TRBJ2-4	NA	16	CASSLTSGSIVNIQYF	TGTGCCAGTAGTTTGACAAGCGGGAGTATCGTGAACATTCAGTACTTC
NA	TRBV11-2	TRBJ2-3	NA	16	CASSLRGDPSLDTQYF	TGTGCCAGCAGCCTGAGAGGGGACCCTTCCCTAGATACGCAGTATTTT
TRBD1	TRBV29-1	TRBJ2-3	medium-sized	17	CSAEVGRDRVYTDTQYF	TGCAGCGCCGAAGTGGGGAGGGACAGGGTGTACACAGATACGCAGTATTTT
NA	TRBV5-6	TRBJ1-1	NA	15	CASSLGRKQNTEAFF	TGTGCCAGCAGCTTGGGTCGGAAGCAGAACACTGAAGCTTTCTTT
TRBD1	TRBV27	TRBJ1-2	NA	17	CASSELSDRALWVRYTF	TGTGCCAGCAGCGAACTCTCGGACAGGGCACTATGGGTTCGCTACACCTTC
TRBD2	TRBV7-8	TRBJ2-3	NA	13	CASSFSGGDTQYF	TGTGCCAGCAGCTTTAGCGGGGGGGATACGCAGTATTTT
NA	TRBV30	TRBJ1-6	NA	15	CAWSVMGRNNSPLHF	TGTGCCTGGAGTGTAATGGGACGGAATAATTCACCCCTCCACTTT
NA	TRBV30	TRBJ2-7	NA	12	CAWSVGNYEQYF	TGTGCCTGGAGTGTAGGTAACTACGAGCAGTACTTC
NA	TRBV11-2	TRBJ1-2	NA	16	CASSLDLAPLWGGYTF	TGTGCCAGCAGCTTAGATCTTGCCCCGCTGTGGGGTGGCTACACCTTC
NA	TRBV25-1	TRBJ1-5	few	13	CASNGIVGGPQHF	TGTGCCAGCAATGGGATCGTAGGGGGGCCCCAGCATTTT